The subject of this entry is one T cell receptor (beta chain). The data were taken from a study of technical replicates of blood from a few donors. Profiling relied on immunoSEQ multiplex PCR, and the TCRdb table lists in-frame clones only, not all of them. The sample yields more than 75,000 clones, around 96% seen once. Deletions cut 3 bases from V and 0 bases from J, with 9 bases between. The CDR3 runs 14 residues. Germline V gene sequence: CDR1 SGHDN, CDR2 FVKESK. The TCR comes from a human donor in good health. The chain recombines TRBV14 with TRBJ2-7; D ambiguous. The specimen was T cells isolated from PBMCs. For the CDR3, the DNA is TGTGCCAGCAGCCAGACGGGTGGCTCCTACGAGCAGTACTTC. Its translation: CASSQTGGSYEQYF.